The next 9 T cell receptor beta chains were all read from a single sample in a study of blood T cell repertoires in COVID-19. Assay: immunoSEQ multiplex PCR; the TCRdb copy retains only in-frame clones and omits some. This table holds some 97,000 clones, approximately 86% found once. Sample: peripheral blood. These receptors all come from a woman in her sixties or seventies with acute or convalescent COVID-19.

The J gene is TRBJ2-1, the V gene TRBV7-3; 14 nucleotides match TRBD2. J was trimmed by 7 bases and V by 3 bases; bases with no gene match: 5. The CDR3 sequence is 16 residues long. Germline CDR1 is SGHTA and CDR2 is FQGTGA. CDR3 sequence: CASSFPTSGRVNEQFF. Written as DNA, the CDR3 is TGTGCCAGCAGCTTCCCGACTAGCGGGAGGGTAAATGAGCAGTTCTTC. Drawing the rest from reference TRBV7-3 and TRBJ2-1, the complete variable domain is GAGVSQTPSNKVTEKGKYVELRCDPISGHTALYWYRQSLGQGPEFLIYFQGTGAADDSGLPNDRFFAVRPEGSVSTLKIQRTERGDSAVYLCASSFPTSGRVNEQFFGPGTRLTVL.

The chain couples TRBV30 to TRBJ1-3; 7 bases agree with TRBD1. V shed 3 bases, J shed 4 bases, and the junction held 6 bases outside the gene matches. The CDR3 consists of 14 residues. Germline-derived CDR1 and CDR2 are GTSNPN and SVGIG (reference sequence). The chain's CDR3 is CAWSLTGSGNTIYF. For the CDR3, the DNA is TGTGCCTGGAGCTTGACAGGGTCCGGAAACACCATATATTTT.

CDR3 nucleotide sequence: TGTGCCACAGCCGGGGCGGGGATTCCAGGCTACACCTTC. Residues: CATAGAGIPGYTF. This sequence joins TRBV28 and TRBJ1-2; D is perhaps TRBD1 (5 bases). The V and J ends lost 10 bases and 8 bases respectively, with 20 bases between them. CDR3 length: 13 amino acids. CDR1 is MDHEN, CDR2 SYDVKM, per germline.

The V gene is TRBV5-1, the J gene TRBJ2-3; no clear D. V lost 0 bases, J lost 0 bases, and 8 bases lay in between. CDR1 and CDR2 (germline): SGHRS, YFSETQ. This CDR3 has 15 residues. The CDR3 region has the DNA TGCGCCAGCAGCTTGGCCTCAGCGAGCACAGATACGCAGTATTTT. It encodes CASSLASASTDTQYF.

There are a few counts of this clone. The chain employs TRBV7-8 and TRBJ1-6; D unresolved. CDR3 length: 14 residues. Looked up from germline, CDR1 is SGHVS and CDR2 is FQNEAQ. V lost 3 bases and J 6 bases, leaving 9 bases between the germline ends. CDR3 nucleotides: TGTGCCAGCAGCTTCGGAGACGCTAATTCACCCCTCCACTTT. It codes for CASSFGDANSPLHF.

This chain connects TRBV13 to TRBJ2-3; 9 bases map to TRBD1. Trimming removed 4 bases from V and 4 bases from J; junction bases left unmatched: 9. Germline V lookup: CDR1 PRHDT, CDR2 FYEKMQ (reference sequence). The CDR3 covers 16 residues. The CDR3 region is CASSSWGDRAADTQYF. In nucleotides, the CDR3 is TGTGCCAGCAGCTCCTGGGGGGACAGGGCGGCAGATACGCAGTATTTT.

V usage is TRBV6-5 and J usage is TRBJ1-1; D call uncertain. The CDR3 spans 14 residues. Trimming took off 6 bases at V and 0 bases at J, with 11 bases between the two ends. Germline V gene lookup returns CDR1 MNHEY and CDR2 SVGAGI. Here the CDR3 DNA reads TGTGCCAGCAGCCAAGACAATATGAACACTGAAGCTTTCTTT. This gives the protein CASSQDNMNTEAFF.

This clone was seen just once. The J gene is TRBJ1-2, the V gene TRBV6-5; maybe TRBD1 (5 bases). The CDR3 extends over 13 amino acids. Trimming cost V 8 bases and J 4 bases, with 14 bases left between them. Germline-derived CDR1 and CDR2 are MNHEY and SVGAGI. CDR3 in amino acids: CASWGLDGYGYTF. CDR3 coding DNA: TGTGCCAGCTGGGGACTGGACGGCTATGGCTACACCTTC.

This clone was found a few times. The germline gene is not matched at one end of the junction; a read error may be the cause. The V gene is TRBV10-3, the J gene TRBJ1-1; 12 bases are a match to TRBD1. Germline CDR1 ENHRY, CDR2 SYGVKD. The CDR3 spans 16 residues. The CDR3 nucleotides are TGTGCCAGCAGTGGGACAGGGGGCAGGGTAAACACTGAAGCTTTCTTT. This translates into CASSGTGGRVNTEAFF.